The 30 T cell receptor beta chains in this list originate from one sample, sequenced in a study of blood T cell repertoires in COVID-19 (dated by TCRdb to between 2020 and 2021). Library preparation employed the immunoSEQ multiplex PCR assay. Held by TCRdb, this immuneACCESS table contains in-frame sequences only and omits some clones. Under half of the omission traces to an unresolved V gene where checked; the cause of the rest is unknown. The sample includes 310,000 or so clones, with roughly 90% observed a single time. The top ten constitute roughly 6.5% of the sample. Sequenced material: peripheral blood. The receptors were gathered from a man aged 18 to 30 who had recovered from COVID-19.

The chain carries TRBV2 and TRBJ2-3, with TRBD2 matching 7 bases. The CDR3 sequence is 14 residues long. Germline V gene sequence: CDR1 SNHLY, CDR2 FYNNEI. V lost 3 bases to trimming and J lost 2 bases; unmatched junction nucleotides: 2. The CDR3 region is CASSDWDYTDTQYF. In nucleotides, the CDR3 is TGTGCCAGCAGTGATTGGGACTACACAGATACGCAGTATTTT.

This clone has more than one count but fewer than ten. The chain links TRBV27 to TRBJ1-1; TRBD1 aligns across 11 bases. This CDR3 spans 14 amino acids. J was trimmed by 11 bases and V by 3 bases; bases with no gene match: 8. CDR1 MNHEY and CDR2 SMNVEV come from the germline V gene (reference sequence). The CDR3: CASSLPGQGESAFF. CDR3 coding DNA: TGTGCCAGCAGTTTGCCGGGACAGGGGGAGAGCGCTTTCTTT.

The CDR3: CASSHLGEAGELFF. Written as DNA, the CDR3 is TGCGCCAGCAGCCATCTGGGGGAGGCCGGGGAGCTGTTTTTT. This rearrangement joins TRBV4-1 to TRBJ2-2, with D perhaps TRBD2 (6 bases). From germline, CDR1 is MGHRA and CDR2 YSYEKL. The CDR3 runs to 14 residues. Trimming cost V 3 bases and J 6 bases, with 11 bases left between them.

The count of this clone is one. The chain is built from TRBV7-4 and TRBJ1-5; D not resolved. Trimming removed 6 bases at V and 2 bases at J, with 8 bases between. There are 13 residues in the CDR3. The germline CDR1 and CDR2 sequences are SGHVT and SQSDAQ. The CDR3 coding sequence is TGTGCCAGCAGTCCCGGGGGCAATCAGCCCCAGCATTTT. Encoded protein: CASSPGGNQPQHF.

The V call is TRBV6-5, the J call TRBJ2-1, with 10 bases lining up with TRBD2. V lost 4 bases to trimming and J lost 7 bases; unmatched junction nucleotides: 7. The V gene's germline CDR1 is MNHEY and CDR2 SVGAGI. This CDR3 contains 15 residues. CDR3 DNA sequence: TGTGCCAGCAGTTCTAGCGGGAGCGGGACAAATGAGCAGTTCTTC. Translated: CASSSSGSGTNEQFF.

The rearrangement links TRBV6-5 to TRBJ1-1, with D hard to call. The V end was cut by 6 bases, the J end by 4 bases, with 15 bases between. This CDR3 is built from 14 residues. In germline, CDR1 is MNHEY, CDR2 SVGAGI. This CDR3 reads CASRPSVIPTEAFF. The CDR3 DNA follows: TGTGCCAGCAGGCCCTCAGTAATACCCACTGAAGCTTTCTTT.

The V and J genes are TRBV5-1 and TRBJ2-7, with TRBD1 identical over 9 bases. Unmatched junction bases numbered 18, after V lost 4 bases and J lost 4 bases. The CDR3 is 18 residues long. Germline CDR1 is SGHRS and CDR2 is YFSETQ. CDR3 region: CASSQSNTPTGQGYEQYF. The CDR3 nucleotides are TGCGCCAGCAGCCAATCGAACACCCCCACGGGACAGGGTTACGAGCAGTACTTC.

The genes are TRBV20-1 and TRBJ1-1; the D is unclear. This CDR3 contains 13 residues. Germline-derived CDR1 and CDR2 are DFQATT and SNEGSKA (reference sequence). V lost 5 bases and J 0 bases, leaving 10 bases between the germline ends. DNA for the CDR3: TGCAGTGCTGGTGGGAGGTTGAACACTGAAGCTTTCTTT. Translation gives CSAGGRLNTEAFF.

This clone was seen once. J is TRBJ1-3 and V is TRBV18; D is possibly TRBD1 (6 bases). CDR3 length: 14 amino acids. Germline lookup yields CDR1 KGHSH and CDR2 LQKENI. V was clipped by 4 bases and J by 8 bases, with 15 bases between them. For the CDR3, the DNA is TGTGCCAGCTCACTCAACAACAGGGTAGACACCATATATTTT. This codes for CASSLNNRVDTIYF.

CDR3 in DNA: TGCAGCGTTGCGGGGGGAGGCAGGGGCCTACTCCTAAACACTGAAGCTTTCTTT. Translated, it gives CSVAGGGRGLLLNTEAFF. V gene TRBV29-1 combines with J gene TRBJ1-1; a weak D match, TRBD1 (6 bases). Trimming shortened V by 4 bases and J by 2 bases, and 26 bases separated the two germline ends. CDR3 length: 18 residues. CDR1 is SQVTM, CDR2 ANQGSEA, per germline.

The genes are TRBV9 and TRBJ2-7; 7 nucleotides match TRBD2. Germline V gene lookup returns CDR1 SGDLS and CDR2 YYNGEE. V was clipped by 0 bases and J by 0 bases; unmatched bases: 3. This CDR3 comprises 15 residues. This CDR3 reads CASSVEAGNSYEQYF. The CDR3 nucleotides read TGTGCCAGCAGCGTAGAAGCGGGAAACTCCTACGAGCAGTACTTC. Based on the CDR3 plus reference TRBV9 and TRBJ2-7, the full variable domain is DSGVTQTPKHLITATGQRVTLRCSPRSGDLSVYWYQQSLDQGLQFLIQYYNGEERAKGNILERFSAQQFPDLHSELNLSSLELGDSALYFCASSVEAGNSYEQYFGPGTRLTVT.

The chain carries TRBV5-4 and TRBJ1-1, with a tentative D call TRBD1 (6 bases). Germline assignment: CDR1 SGHNT and CDR2 YYREEE (reference sequence). The CDR3 contains 15 residues. The V gene lost 0 bases and the J gene lost 1 base, with 10 bases spanning the gap. Written as DNA, the CDR3 is TGTGCCAGCAGCTTGGCCCAGGGACAGAACACTGAAGCTTTCTTT. Translated: CASSLAQGQNTEAFF.

This clone was found once. J is TRBJ1-1 and V is TRBV19; maybe TRBD1 (6 bases). Trimming took off 10 bases at V and 4 bases at J, with 16 bases between the two ends. The CDR3 loop spans 13 amino acids. Germline V gene sequence: CDR1 LNHDA, CDR2 SQIVND (reference sequence). Here the CDR3 DNA reads TGTGCCACCCTGGGGAGGGGGTCCACTGAAGCTTTCTTT. Translation gives CATLGRGSTEAFF.

This clone appeared a single time. This chain connects TRBV5-6 to TRBJ2-1, with D possibly being TRBD1 (5 bases). This CDR3 contains 12 residues. CDR1 and CDR2 (germline): SGHDT, YYEEEE. Trimming shortened V by 5 bases and J by 2 bases, and 5 bases separated the two germline ends. The CDR3 DNA is TGTGCCAGCAGGACAGCCTACAATGAGCAGTTCTTC. Amino acids: CASRTAYNEQFF.

On this clone: Other nucleotide sequences in the sample specify the same CDR3. The gene calls are TRBV5-4 and TRBJ1-1; unclear D gene. Trimming removed 2 bases from V and 2 bases from J, with 7 bases in between. The CDR3 length is 13 residues. Germline lookup yields CDR1 SGHNT and CDR2 YYREEE (reference sequence). CDR3 DNA sequence: TGTGCCAGCAGCTTACGGGGAAACACTGAAGCTTTCTTT. It specifies CASSLRGNTEAFF.

This chain links TRBV9 with TRBJ2-2; tentative D call: TRBD2 (6 bases). CDR1 SGDLS and CDR2 YYNGEE come from the germline V gene. The CDR3 is made up of 15 amino acids. V lost 0 bases and J 8 bases, leaving 14 bases between the germline ends. The CDR3 is CASSVAGGLSGELFF. For the CDR3, the DNA is TGTGCCAGCAGCGTAGCTGGGGGACTCTCGGGGGAGCTGTTTTTT. Complete variable domain (other parts from reference TRBV9 and TRBJ2-2): DSGVTQTPKHLITATGQRVTLRCSPRSGDLSVYWYQQSLDQGLQFLIQYYNGEERAKGNILERFSAQQFPDLHSELNLSSLELGDSALYFCASSVAGGLSGELFFGEGSRLTVL.

The V gene is TRBV5-5, the J gene TRBJ2-1; 7 bases map to TRBD1. After removal of 3 bases from V and 10 bases from J, the junction contained 4 bases not matched to a gene. In germline, CDR1 is SGHKS, CDR2 YYEKEE (reference sequence). The CDR3 sequence is 12 residues long. The CDR3 region is CASSWTGYEQFF. DNA for the CDR3: TGTGCCAGCAGCTGGACAGGTTACGAGCAGTTCTTC.

This sequence joins TRBV6-5 and TRBJ1-1, with 8 bases lining up with TRBD1. Trimming took 6 bases from V and 6 from J; bases not matched to a gene: 6. The CDR3 has 13 residues. Per germline, CDR1 MNHEY and CDR2 SVGAGI. The CDR3 coding sequence is TGTGCCAGCAGGACAGGGGTTGTCGCTGAAGCTTTCTTT. This encodes CASRTGVVAEAFF.

This clone was found once. This chain connects TRBV5-4 to TRBJ1-1; 9 nucleotides align to TRBD1. Germline V gene lookup returns CDR1 SGHNT and CDR2 YYREEE (reference sequence). The CDR3 spans 17 residues. V dropped 1 base and J dropped 4; count of bases not matched to a gene: 11. The CDR3 nucleotides are TGTGCCAGCAGCTTGACAGGGGGCGCCGGATTTGGCACTGAAGCTTTCTTT. Its protein is CASSLTGGAGFGTEAFF. Together with reference TRBV5-4 and TRBJ1-1, the CDR3 gives the full variable domain: ETGVTQSPTHLIKTRGQQVTLRCSSQSGHNTVSWYQQALGQGPQFIFQYYREEENGRGNFPPRFSGLQFPNYSSELNVNALELDDSALYLCASSLTGGAGFGTEAFFGQGTRLTVV.

The V and J genes are TRBV4-1 and TRBJ2-1, with D maybe TRBD1 (5 bases). The germline V gene encodes CDR1 MGHRA and CDR2 YSYEKL. Trimming shortened V by 1 base and J by 4 bases, and 14 bases separated the two germline ends. The CDR3 extends over 16 amino acids. The CDR3 sequence is CASSQAPDMGYNEQFF. The CDR3 DNA sequence: TGCGCCAGCAGCCAAGCTCCGGACATGGGTTACAATGAGCAGTTCTTC.

The chain joins TRBV12-5 to TRBJ1-4; D is ambiguous. Germline V gene sequence: CDR1 LGHNT, CDR2 FRNRAP. V was trimmed by 6 bases and J by 1 base, leaving 15 bases between them. The CDR3 length is 16 residues. The CDR3 DNA is TGTGCTAGTGGCCTCGACCGGGGAGGAACTAATGAAAAACTGTTTTTT. Residues: CASGLDRGGTNEKLFF.

The chain joins TRBV23-1 to TRBJ2-5; 8 positions agree with TRBD1. TRBV23-1 is assigned to the ORF class and has an uncertain function. The CDR3 has 16 residues. V lost 2 bases, J lost 4 bases, and 9 bases stayed unmatched. DNA for the CDR3: TGCGCCAGCAGTCAACACGCAGGGGGCACAGGAGAGACCCAGTACTTC. Translating gives CASSQHAGGTGETQYF.

This clone was recorded once. This chain joins TRBV19 and TRBJ1-3; perhaps TRBD1 as D (5 bases). The CDR3 is 15 amino acids. The germline gives CDR1 LNHDA, CDR2 SQIVND (reference sequence). V was trimmed by 2 bases and J by 3 bases, leaving 11 bases between them. CDR3 DNA: TGTGCCAGTAGTATATCAGGGTCGGGTGGAAACACCATATATTTT. Its protein product is CASSISGSGGNTIYF.

The CDR3 protein is CASSNSGGETQYF. The CDR3 DNA is TGTGCCAGCAGCAACAGCGGGGGTGAGACCCAGTACTTC. The chain couples TRBV5-4 to TRBJ2-5, with 8 bases identical to TRBD2. The J segment lost 5 bases and the V segment lost 4 bases, leaving 4 bases of the junction unmatched. This CDR3 is built from 13 residues. Germline V lookup: CDR1 SGHNT, CDR2 YYREEE (reference sequence). Using reference TRBV5-4 and TRBJ2-5 for the parts outside the CDR3, the full variable domain is ETGVTQSPTHLIKTRGQQVTLRCSSQSGHNTVSWYQQALGQGPQFIFQYYREEENGRGNFPPRFSGLQFPNYSSELNVNALELDDSALYLCASSNSGGETQYFGPGTRLLVL.

V and J are TRBV29-1 and TRBJ2-7; 13 bases fit TRBD2. The V segment lost 2 bases and the J segment 7 bases; nucleotides outside the gene matches: 5. The CDR3 covers 14 residues. CDR1 and CDR2 from the germline V gene are SQVTM and ANQGSEA. CDR3 bases: TGCAGCGTTGAAAGACTAGCGGGAGGCTTAGAGCAGTACTTC. Its translation: CSVERLAGGLEQYF.

The CDR3 here is CASSPSTDNEQFF. For the CDR3, the DNA is TGTGCCAGCAGCCCGAGCACGGACAATGAGCAGTTCTTC. The genes are TRBV9 and TRBJ2-1; the D is unclear. CDR3 size: 13 residues. Germline V gene data show CDR1 as SGDLS and CDR2 as YYNGEE. V lost 4 bases and J 5 bases, leaving 10 bases between the germline ends.

The rearrangement joins TRBV7-9 to TRBJ2-6; 7 positions match TRBD1. V shed 1 base and J 4 bases; nucleotides not matched to a gene: 7. This CDR3 comprises 17 residues. CDR1 and CDR2 (germline): SEHNR, FQNEAQ (reference sequence). CDR3 sequence: CASSLGQGLSGANVLTF. CDR3 nucleotides: TGTGCCAGCAGCTTAGGACAGGGCCTATCCGGGGCCAACGTCCTGACTTTC.

In its sample, this clone was seen a few times. This chain joins TRBV7-9 and TRBJ2-1; TRBD2 matches at 8 bases. The CDR3 extends over 15 amino acids. J was trimmed by 1 base and V by 5 bases; bases with no gene match: 4. CDR1 is SEHNR, CDR2 FQNEAQ, per germline (reference sequence). The CDR3 nucleotides read TGTGCCAGCAGCCTCTCGGGAGGGTCCTACAATGAGCAGTTCTTC. Translation: CASSLSGGSYNEQFF.

The chain uses TRBV11-1 and TRBJ1-4; the D is unclear. CDR1 is SGHAT and CDR2 is FQDESV in the germline V gene (reference sequence). The CDR3 extends over 16 amino acids. Trimming cost V 5 bases and J 7 bases, with 20 bases left between them. In nucleotides, the CDR3 is TGTGCCAGCAGCGATCGGAGGACCCAACTAATTGAAAAACTGTTTTTT. Protein: CASSDRRTQLIEKLFF.

The chain joins TRBV23-1 to TRBJ2-1, with D maybe TRBD2 (7 bases). TRBV23-1 qualifies as an ORF whose function is uncertain. CDR3 size: 16 residues. V lost 2 bases and J 0 bases, leaving 11 bases between the germline ends. The CDR3 coding sequence is TGCGCCAGCAGTCAAGGGGGGGGCTGCTCCTACAATGAGCAGTTCTTC. Translation gives CASSQGGGCSYNEQFF.